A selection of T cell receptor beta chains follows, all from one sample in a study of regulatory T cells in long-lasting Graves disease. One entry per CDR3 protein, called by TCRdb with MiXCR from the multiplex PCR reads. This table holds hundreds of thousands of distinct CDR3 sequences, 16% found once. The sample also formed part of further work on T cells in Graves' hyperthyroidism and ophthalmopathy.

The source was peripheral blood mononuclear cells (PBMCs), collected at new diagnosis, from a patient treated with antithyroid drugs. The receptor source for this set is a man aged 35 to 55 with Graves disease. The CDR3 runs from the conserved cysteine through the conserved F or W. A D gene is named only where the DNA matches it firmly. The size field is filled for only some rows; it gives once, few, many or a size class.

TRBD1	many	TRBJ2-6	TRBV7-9	TGTGCCAGCAGCACGTCGGGACAGGGTAGCTCTGGGGCCAACGTCCTGACTTTC	CASSTSGQGSSGANVLTF
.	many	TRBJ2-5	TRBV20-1	TGCAGTGCTAGAGATCGCAGGGCTGGGGCAGAGACCCAGTACTTC	CSARDRRAGAETQYF
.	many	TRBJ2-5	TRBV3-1	TGTGCCAGCAGGTCAATTGCGGTGCAAGAGACCCAGTACTTC	CASRSIAVQETQYF
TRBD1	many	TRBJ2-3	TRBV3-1	TGTGCCAGCAGCCACCGTATAAGACAGGGAAGATCAGATACGCAGTATTTT	CASSHRIRQGRSDTQYF
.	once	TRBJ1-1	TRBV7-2	TGTGCCAGCAGTTCGACCGGGACAAAGAACACTGAAGCTTTCTTT	CASSSTGTKNTEAFF
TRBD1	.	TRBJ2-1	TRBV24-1	TGTGCCACCAGTGACACCGGGACAGGGATCGATGAGCAGTTCTTC	CATSDTGTGIDEQFF
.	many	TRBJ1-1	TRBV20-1	TGCAGTGCCCCAAGACAGGACATGAACACTGAAGCTTTCTTT	CSAPRQDMNTEAFF
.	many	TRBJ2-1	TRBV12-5	TGTGCTAGTGGCTTCGAATCGGACGAGCAGTTCTTC	CASGFESDEQFF
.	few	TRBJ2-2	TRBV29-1	TGCAGCGCTGGGGGATACACCGGGGAGCTGTTTTTT	CSAGGYTGELFF
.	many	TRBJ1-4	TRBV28	TGTGCCGCGAGGGAAGGGAGGGGTAATGAAAAACTGTTTTTT	CAAREGRGNEKLFF
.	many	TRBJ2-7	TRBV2	TGTGCCAGCACGGGGGGAGGGGGCTACGAGCAGTACTTC	CASTGGGGYEQYF
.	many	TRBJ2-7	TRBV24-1	TGTGCCACCAGCGGACAAACCTACGAGCAGTACTTC	CATSGQTYEQYF
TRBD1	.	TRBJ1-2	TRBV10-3	TGTGCCATCAGTCGGGACAGTAACTATGGCTACACCTTC	CAISRDSNYGYTF
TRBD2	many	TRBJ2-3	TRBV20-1	TGCAGTGCTAGAGAGGGTAGCGGGGGTTATACGCAGTATTTT	CSAREGSGGYTQYF
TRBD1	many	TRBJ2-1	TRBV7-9	TGTGCCAGCAGCTTTAACAGGGGGCCTTACAATGAGCAGTTCTTC	CASSFNRGPYNEQFF
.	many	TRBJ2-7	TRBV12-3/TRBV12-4	TGTGCCAGCAGTTTATTCAGGGACCGAACCTACGAGCAGTACTTC	CASSLFRDRTYEQYF
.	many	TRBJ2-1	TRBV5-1	TGCGCCAGCACCCAGGGGCTCAGTGTAAATGAGCAGTTCTTC	CASTQGLSVNEQFF
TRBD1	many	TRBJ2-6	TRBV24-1	TGTGCCACCGGGACAGGGAATGTGGCTGGGGCCAACGTCCTGACTTTC	CATGTGNVAGANVLTF
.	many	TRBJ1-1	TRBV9	TGTGCCAGCAGCGTATCGGGACACCAGAACACTGAAGCTTTCTTT	CASSVSGHQNTEAFF
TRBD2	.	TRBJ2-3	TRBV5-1	TGCGCCAGCAGCTTTAGACTAGCGGGGGGGACAGATACGCAGTATTTT	CASSFRLAGGTDTQYF